The rows below give T cell receptor beta chains drawn from one sample of a study of T cell responses to AZD1222 COVID-19 vaccine. Measured with immunoSEQ multiplex PCR; TCRdb has only the in-frame clones, and not every one. This table has 95,000 to 100,000 clones, roughly 87% appearing once. The sequencing used peripheral blood, collected on day 0 of AZD1222 vaccination. These receptors were obtained from an adult in good health. The CDR3 runs from the conserved cysteine through the conserved F or W. A D gene is named only where the DNA matches it firmly. Where a row states a size, it is once, few, many or the class of an expanded clone; other rows omit it.

TRBV4-1	NA	TRBJ1-2	14	TRBD1	TGCGCCAGCACCCCCGGGACAGGGCGTTCGAGCTACACCTTC	CASTPGTGRSSYTF
TRBV5-6	NA	TRBJ2-5	14	TRBD2	TGTGCCAGCAGCTTGCCAGGGAGGGGAGAGACCCAGTACTTC	CASSLPGRGETQYF
TRBV9	NA	TRBJ2-7	14	NA	TGTGCCAGCAGCGTAGGACCCTTTGCCTACGAGCAGTACTTC	CASSVGPFAYEQYF
TRBV23-1	NA	TRBJ2-3	17	TRBD2	TGCGCCAGCAGTCACTCCCAGGGAGCGGGATGGGAAGATACGCAGTATTTT	CASSHSQGAGWEDTQYF
TRBV4-1	NA	TRBJ2-3	17	TRBD2	TGCGCCAGCAGCCGGAGACTAGCGGGAGGGGACACAGATACGCAGTATTTT	CASSRRLAGGDTDTQYF
TRBV6-5	NA	TRBJ2-2	15	NA	TGTGCCAGCACTTTAGTGGATGGGAACACCGGGGAGCTGTTTTTT	CASTLVDGNTGELFF
TRBV29-1	NA	TRBJ2-5	13	NA	TGCAGCGTTGATTTTCAGAACCAAGAGACCCAGTACTTC	CSVDFQNQETQYF
TRBV19	NA	TRBJ1-5	16	TRBD1	TGTGCCAGTAGTATTCGGAGGGGACAGGGAAATCAGCCCCAGCATTTT	CASSIRRGQGNQPQHF
TRBV5-1	NA	TRBJ2-1	15	NA	TGCGCCAGCAGCCCAACGGGTTCGTTCCCCAATGAGCAGTTCTTC	CASSPTGSFPNEQFF
TRBV19	NA	TRBJ2-3	18	TRBD1	TGTGCCAGTAGTGTGGGACAGGGCAGCGGTCCTAGCACAGATACGCAGTATTTT	CASSVGQGSGPSTDTQYF
TRBV28	once	TRBJ2-7	19	TRBD2	TGTGCCAGCAGGTCAGGGGCCGGGACTAGCGGAAAATACTCCTACGAGCAGTACTTC	CASRSGAGTSGKYSYEQYF
TRBV19	NA	TRBJ1-5	14	TRBD1	TGTGCCAGTAGTACTGACAGGGGCAATCAGCCCCAGCATTTT	CASSTDRGNQPQHF
TRBV11-2	NA	TRBJ2-7	14	NA	TGTGCCAGCAGCTTGTTCGGGAGTTCCTACGAGCAGTACTTC	CASSLFGSSYEQYF